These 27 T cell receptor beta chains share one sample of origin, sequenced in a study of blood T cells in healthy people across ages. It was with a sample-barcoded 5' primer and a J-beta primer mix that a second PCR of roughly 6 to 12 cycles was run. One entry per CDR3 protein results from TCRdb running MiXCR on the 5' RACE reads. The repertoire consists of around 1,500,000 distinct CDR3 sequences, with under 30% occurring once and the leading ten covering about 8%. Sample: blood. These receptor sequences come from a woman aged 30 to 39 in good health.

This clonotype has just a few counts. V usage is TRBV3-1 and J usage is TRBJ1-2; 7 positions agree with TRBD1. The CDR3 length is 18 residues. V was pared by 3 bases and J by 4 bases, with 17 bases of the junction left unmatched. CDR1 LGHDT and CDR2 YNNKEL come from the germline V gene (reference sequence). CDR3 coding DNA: TGTGCCAGCAGCCACCCCGTGGACAGGTCTAACATATTCTATGGCTACACCTTC. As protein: CASSHPVDRSNIFYGYTF.

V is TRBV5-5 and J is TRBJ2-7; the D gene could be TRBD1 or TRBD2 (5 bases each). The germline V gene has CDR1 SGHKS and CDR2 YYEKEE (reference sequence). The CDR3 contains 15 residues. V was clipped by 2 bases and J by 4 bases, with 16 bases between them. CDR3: CASSLIGEWTYEQYF. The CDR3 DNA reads TGTGCCAGCAGCTTAATCGGGGAATGGACATACGAGCAGTACTTC.

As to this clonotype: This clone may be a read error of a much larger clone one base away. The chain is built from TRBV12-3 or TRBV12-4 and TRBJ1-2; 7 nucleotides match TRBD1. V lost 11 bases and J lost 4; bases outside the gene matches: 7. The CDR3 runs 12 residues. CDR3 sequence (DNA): TGTGCCGGCGCGGGACAGTCCTATGGCTACACCTTC. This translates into CAGAGQSYGYTF.

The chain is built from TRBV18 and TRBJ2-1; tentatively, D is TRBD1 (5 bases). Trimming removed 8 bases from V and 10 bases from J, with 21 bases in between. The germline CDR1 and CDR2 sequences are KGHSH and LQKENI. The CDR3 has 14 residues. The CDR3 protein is CASPLNIGVREQFF. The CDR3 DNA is TGTGCCAGCCCCCTAAACATAGGGGTGCGGGAGCAGTTCTTC. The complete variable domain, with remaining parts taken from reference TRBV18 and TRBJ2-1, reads NAGVMQNPRHLVRRRGQEARLRCSPMKGHSHVYWYRQLPEEGLKFMVYLQKENIIDESGMPKERFSAEFPKEGPSILRIQQVVRGDSAAYFCASPLNIGVREQFFGPGTRLTVL.

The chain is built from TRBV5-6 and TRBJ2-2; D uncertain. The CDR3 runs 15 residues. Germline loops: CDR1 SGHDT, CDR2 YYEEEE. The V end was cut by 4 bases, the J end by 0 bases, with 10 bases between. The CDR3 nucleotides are TGTGCCAGCAGCCCTGGGTGGTCGAACACCGGGGAGCTGTTTTTT. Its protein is CASSPGWSNTGELFF.

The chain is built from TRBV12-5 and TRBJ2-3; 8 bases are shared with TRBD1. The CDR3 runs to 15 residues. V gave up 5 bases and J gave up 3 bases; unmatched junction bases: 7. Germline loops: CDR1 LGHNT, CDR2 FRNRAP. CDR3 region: CASGPADRATDTQYF. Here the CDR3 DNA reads TGTGCTAGTGGTCCCGCGGACAGGGCGACAGATACGCAGTATTTT.

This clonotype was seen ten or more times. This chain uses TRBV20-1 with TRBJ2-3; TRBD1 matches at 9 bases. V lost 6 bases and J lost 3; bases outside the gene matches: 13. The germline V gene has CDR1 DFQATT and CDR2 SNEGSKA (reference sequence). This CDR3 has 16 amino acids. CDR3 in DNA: TGCAGTGCCTATACCGGGACAGGGAAGAGGACAGATACGCAGTATTTT. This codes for CSAYTGTGKRTDTQYF.

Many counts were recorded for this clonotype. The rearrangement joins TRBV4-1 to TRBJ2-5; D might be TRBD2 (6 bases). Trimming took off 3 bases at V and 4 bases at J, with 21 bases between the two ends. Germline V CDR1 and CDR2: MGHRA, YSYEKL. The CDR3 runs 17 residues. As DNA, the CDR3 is TGCGCCAGCAGCCAGGACGAGGGACTCTGGAACACAGAGACCCAGTACTTC. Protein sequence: CASSQDEGLWNTETQYF.

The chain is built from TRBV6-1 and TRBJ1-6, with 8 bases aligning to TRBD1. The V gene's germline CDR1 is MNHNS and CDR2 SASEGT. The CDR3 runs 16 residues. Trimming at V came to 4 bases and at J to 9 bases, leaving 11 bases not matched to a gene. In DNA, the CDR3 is TGTGCCAGCAGTGCTCTCCGACAGGGGAATGCTTCACCCCTCCACTTT. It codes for CASSALRQGNASPLHF.

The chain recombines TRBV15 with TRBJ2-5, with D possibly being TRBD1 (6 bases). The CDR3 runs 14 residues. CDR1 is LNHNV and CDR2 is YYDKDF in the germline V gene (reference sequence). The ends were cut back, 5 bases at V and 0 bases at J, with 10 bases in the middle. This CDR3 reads CATSYRVHQETQYF. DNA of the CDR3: TGTGCCACCAGCTACAGGGTCCACCAAGAGACCCAGTACTTC.

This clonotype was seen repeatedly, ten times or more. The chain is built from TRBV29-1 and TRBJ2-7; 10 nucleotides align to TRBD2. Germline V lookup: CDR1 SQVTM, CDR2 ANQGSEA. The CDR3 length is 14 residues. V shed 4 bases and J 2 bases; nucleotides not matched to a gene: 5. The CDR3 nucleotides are TGCAGCGTTGGAAGGACTAGCGGTACCTACGAGCAGTACTTC. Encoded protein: CSVGRTSGTYEQYF.

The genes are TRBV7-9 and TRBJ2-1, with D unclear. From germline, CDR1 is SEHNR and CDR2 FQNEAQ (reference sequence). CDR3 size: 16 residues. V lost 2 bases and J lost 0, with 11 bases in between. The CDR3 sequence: CASSLHGLSSYNEQFF. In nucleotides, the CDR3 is TGTGCCAGCAGCTTACACGGCCTTAGCTCCTACAATGAGCAGTTCTTC. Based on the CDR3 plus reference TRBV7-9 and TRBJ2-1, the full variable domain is DTGVSQNPRHKITKRGQNVTFRCDPISEHNRLYWYRQTLGQGPEFLTYFQNEAQLEKSRLLSDRFSAERPKGSFSTLEIQRTEQGDSAMYLCASSLHGLSSYNEQFFGPGTRLTVL.

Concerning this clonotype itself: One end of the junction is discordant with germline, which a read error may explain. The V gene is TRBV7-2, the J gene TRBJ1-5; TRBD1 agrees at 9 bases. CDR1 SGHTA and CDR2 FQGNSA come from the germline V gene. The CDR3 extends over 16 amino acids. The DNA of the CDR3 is TGTGCCAGCACCTTAACAGGGGGCAGCAGCAATCAGCCCCAGCATTTT. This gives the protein CASTLTGGSSNQPQHF.

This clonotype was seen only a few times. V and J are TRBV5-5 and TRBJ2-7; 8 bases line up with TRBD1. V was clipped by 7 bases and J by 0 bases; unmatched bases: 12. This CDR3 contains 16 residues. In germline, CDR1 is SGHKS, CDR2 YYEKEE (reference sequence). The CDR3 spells CASSHGTGRASYEQYF. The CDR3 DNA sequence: TGTGCCAGCTCCCATGGGACAGGCAGGGCCTCCTACGAGCAGTACTTC.

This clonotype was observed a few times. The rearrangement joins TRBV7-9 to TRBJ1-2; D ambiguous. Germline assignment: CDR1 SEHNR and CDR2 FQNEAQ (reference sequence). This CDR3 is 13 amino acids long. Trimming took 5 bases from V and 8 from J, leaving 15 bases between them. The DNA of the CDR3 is TGTGCCAGCAGCGCTGGGTCCACGGAGGGCTACACCTTC. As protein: CASSAGSTEGYTF.

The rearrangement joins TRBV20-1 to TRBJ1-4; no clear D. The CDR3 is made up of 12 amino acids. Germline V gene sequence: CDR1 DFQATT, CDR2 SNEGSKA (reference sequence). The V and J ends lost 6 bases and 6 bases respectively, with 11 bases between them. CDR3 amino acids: CSAPIEDEKLFF. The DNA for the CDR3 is TGCAGTGCGCCGATAGAGGATGAAAAACTGTTTTTT.

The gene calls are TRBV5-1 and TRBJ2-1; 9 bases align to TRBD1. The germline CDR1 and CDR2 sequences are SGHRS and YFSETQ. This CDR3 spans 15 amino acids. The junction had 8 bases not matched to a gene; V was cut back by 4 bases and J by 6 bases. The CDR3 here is CASSPRQGVGNEQFF. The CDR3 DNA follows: TGCGCCAGCAGCCCCCGACAGGGGGTGGGCAATGAGCAGTTCTTC.

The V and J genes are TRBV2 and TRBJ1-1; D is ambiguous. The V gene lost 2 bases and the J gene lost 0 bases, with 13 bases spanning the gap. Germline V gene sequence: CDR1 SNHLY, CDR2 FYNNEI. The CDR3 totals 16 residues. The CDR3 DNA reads TGTGCCAGCAGTGAAACGTCGGGGTCCCTGAACACTGAAGCTTTCTTT. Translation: CASSETSGSLNTEAFF.

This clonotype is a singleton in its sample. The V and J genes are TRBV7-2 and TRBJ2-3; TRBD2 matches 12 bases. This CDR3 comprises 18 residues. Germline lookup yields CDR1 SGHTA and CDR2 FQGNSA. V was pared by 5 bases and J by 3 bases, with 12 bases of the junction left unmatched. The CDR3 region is CASSPSTLAGGGTDTQYF. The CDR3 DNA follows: TGTGCCAGCAGCCCCTCAACTCTAGCGGGAGGGGGGACAGATACGCAGTATTTT. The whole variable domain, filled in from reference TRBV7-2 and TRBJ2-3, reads GAGVSQSPSNKVTEKGKDVELRCDPISGHTALYWYRQSLGQGLEFLIYFQGNSAPDKSGLPSDRFSAERTGGSVSTLTIQRTQQEDSAVYLCASSPSTLAGGGTDTQYFGPGTRLTVL.

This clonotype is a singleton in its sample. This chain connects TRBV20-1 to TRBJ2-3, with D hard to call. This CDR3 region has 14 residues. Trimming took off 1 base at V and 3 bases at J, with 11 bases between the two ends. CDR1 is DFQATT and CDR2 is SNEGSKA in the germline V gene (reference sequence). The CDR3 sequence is CSARGATATDTQYF. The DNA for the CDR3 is TGCAGTGCTAGAGGCGCTACAGCTACAGATACGCAGTATTTT.

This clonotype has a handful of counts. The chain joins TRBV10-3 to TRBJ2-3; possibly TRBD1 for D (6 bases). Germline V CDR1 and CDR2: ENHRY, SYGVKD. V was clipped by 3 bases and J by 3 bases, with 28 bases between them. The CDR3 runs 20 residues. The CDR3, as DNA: TGTGCCATCAGTGAAGGACGAACAGGAGTAGGGACAACTGGGACAGATACGCAGTATTTT. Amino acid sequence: CAISEGRTGVGTTGTDTQYF.

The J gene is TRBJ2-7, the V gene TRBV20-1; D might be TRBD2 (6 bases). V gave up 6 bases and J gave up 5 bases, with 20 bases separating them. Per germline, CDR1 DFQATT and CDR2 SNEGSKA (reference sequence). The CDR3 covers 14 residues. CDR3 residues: CSAGGVGRGHEQYF. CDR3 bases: TGCAGTGCCGGGGGTGTAGGACGGGGCCACGAGCAGTACTTC.

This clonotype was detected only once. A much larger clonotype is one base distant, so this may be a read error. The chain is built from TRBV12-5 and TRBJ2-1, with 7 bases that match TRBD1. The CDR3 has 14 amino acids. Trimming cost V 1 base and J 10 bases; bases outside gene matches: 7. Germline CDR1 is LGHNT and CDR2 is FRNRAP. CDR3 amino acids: CASGLAQGHYEQFF. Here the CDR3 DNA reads TGTGCTAGTGGTTTGGCACAGGGGCACTACGAGCAGTTCTTC.

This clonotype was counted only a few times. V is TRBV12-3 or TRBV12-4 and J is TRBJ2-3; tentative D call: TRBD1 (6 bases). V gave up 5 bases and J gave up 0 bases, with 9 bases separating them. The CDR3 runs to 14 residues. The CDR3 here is CASSNRVSTDTQYF. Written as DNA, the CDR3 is TGTGCCAGCAGTAACAGGGTTAGCACAGATACGCAGTATTTT.

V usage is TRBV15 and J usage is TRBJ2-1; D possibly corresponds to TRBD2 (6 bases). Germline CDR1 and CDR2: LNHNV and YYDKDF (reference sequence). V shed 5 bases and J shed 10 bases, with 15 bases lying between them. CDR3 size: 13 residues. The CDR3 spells CATSGGPSYEQFF. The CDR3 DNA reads TGTGCCACCAGCGGAGGGCCCTCCTACGAGCAGTTCTTC. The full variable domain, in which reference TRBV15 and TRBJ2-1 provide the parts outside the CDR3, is DAMVIQNPRYQVTQFGKPVTLSCSQTLNHNVMYWYQQKSSQAPKLLFHYYDKDFNNEADTPDNFQSRRPNTSFCFLDIRSPGLGDTAMYLCATSGGPSYEQFFGPGTRLTVL.

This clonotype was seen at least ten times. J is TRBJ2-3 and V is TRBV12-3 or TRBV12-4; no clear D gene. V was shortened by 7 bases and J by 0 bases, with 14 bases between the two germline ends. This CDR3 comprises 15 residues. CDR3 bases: TGTGCCAGCACCACCCACGATGCTAGCACAGATACGCAGTATTTT. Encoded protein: CASTTHDASTDTQYF.

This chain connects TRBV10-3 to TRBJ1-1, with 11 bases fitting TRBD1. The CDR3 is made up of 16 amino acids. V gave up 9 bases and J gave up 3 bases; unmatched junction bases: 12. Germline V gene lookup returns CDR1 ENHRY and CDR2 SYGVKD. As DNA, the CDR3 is TGTGCCATTTCTATCGGGACAGGGGGAGGGGACACTGAAGCTTTCTTT. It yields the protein CAISIGTGGGDTEAFF.